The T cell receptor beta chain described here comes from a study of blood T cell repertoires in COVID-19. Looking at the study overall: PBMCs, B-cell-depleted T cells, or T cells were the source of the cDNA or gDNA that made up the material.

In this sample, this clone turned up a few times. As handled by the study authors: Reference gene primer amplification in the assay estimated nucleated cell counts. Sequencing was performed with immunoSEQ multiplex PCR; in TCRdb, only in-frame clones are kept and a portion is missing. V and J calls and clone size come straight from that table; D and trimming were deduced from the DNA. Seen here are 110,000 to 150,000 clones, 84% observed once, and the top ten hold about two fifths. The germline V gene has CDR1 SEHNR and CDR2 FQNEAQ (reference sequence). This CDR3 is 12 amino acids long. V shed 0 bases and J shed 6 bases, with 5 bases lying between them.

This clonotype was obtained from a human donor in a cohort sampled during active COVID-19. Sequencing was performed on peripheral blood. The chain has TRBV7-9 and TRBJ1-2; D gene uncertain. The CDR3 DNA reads TGTGCCAGCAGCTTAGCCCTTCATGGCTACACCTTC. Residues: CASSLALHGYTF. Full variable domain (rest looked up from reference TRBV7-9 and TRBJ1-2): DTGVSQNPRHKITKRGQNVTFRCDPISEHNRLYWYRQTLGQGPEFLTYFQNEAQLEKSRLLSDRFSAERPKGSFSTLEIQRTEQGDSAMYLCASSLALHGYTFGSGTRLTVV.